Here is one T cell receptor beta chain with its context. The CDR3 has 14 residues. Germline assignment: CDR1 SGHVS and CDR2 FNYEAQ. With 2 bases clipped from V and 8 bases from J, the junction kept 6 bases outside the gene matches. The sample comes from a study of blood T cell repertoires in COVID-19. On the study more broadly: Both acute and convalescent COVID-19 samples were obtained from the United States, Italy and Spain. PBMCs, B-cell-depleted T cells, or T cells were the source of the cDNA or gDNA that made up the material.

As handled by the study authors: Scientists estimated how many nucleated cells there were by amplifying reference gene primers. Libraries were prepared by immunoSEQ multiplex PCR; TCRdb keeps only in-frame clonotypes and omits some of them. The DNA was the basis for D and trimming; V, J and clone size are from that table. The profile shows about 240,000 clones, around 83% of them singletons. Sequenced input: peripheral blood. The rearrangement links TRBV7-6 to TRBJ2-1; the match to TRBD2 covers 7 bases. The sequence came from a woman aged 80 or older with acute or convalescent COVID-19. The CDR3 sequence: CASSLIGSGDEQFF. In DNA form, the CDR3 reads TGTGCCAGCAGCTTAATCGGAAGCGGGGATGAGCAGTTCTTC.